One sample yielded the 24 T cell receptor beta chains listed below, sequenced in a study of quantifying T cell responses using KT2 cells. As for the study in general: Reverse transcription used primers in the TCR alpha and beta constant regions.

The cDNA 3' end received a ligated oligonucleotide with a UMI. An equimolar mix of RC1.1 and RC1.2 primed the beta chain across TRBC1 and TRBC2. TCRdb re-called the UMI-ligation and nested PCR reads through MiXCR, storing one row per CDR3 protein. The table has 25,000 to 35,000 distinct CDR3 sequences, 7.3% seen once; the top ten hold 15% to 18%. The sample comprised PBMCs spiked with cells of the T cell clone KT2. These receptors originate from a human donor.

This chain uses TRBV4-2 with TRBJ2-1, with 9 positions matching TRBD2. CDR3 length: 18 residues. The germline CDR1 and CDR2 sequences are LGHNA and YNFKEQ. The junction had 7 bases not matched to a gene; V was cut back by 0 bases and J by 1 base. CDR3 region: CASSQDRGSGGSYNEQFF. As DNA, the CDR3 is TGTGCCAGCAGCCAAGATCGGGGTAGCGGGGGATCCTACAATGAGCAGTTCTTC.

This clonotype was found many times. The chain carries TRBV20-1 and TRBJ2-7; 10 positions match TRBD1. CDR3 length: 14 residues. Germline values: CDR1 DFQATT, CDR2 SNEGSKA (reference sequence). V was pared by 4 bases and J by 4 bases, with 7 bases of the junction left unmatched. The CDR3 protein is CSATEDRGGYEQYF. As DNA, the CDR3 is TGCAGTGCTACGGAGGACAGGGGGGGTTACGAGCAGTACTTC.

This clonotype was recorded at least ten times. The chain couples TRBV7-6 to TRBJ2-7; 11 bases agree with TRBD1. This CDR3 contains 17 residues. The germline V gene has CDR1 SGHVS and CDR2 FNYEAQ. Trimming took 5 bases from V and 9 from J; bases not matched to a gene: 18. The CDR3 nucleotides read TGTGCCAGCAGCCCCAGGACAGGGGGCGCGAAGGGGGTTCGGCAGTACTTC. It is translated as CASSPRTGGAKGVRQYF.

The DNA of the CDR3 is TGTGCCAGCAGTTTACATCCGGGAGACTTAGCGATGGACGAGCAGTACTTC. It yields the protein CASSLHPGDLAMDEQYF. This chain links TRBV28 with TRBJ2-7, with D possibly TRBD2 on 6 matching bases. Deletions cut 2 bases from V and 5 bases from J, with 22 bases between. Germline CDR1 MDHEN, CDR2 SYDVKM. There are 17 residues in the CDR3.

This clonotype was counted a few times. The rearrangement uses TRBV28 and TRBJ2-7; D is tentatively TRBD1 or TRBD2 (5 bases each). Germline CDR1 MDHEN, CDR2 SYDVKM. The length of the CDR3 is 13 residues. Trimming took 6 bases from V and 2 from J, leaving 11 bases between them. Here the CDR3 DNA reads TGTGCCAGCAGGGGACCCTTGGCCTACGAGCAGTACTTC. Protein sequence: CASRGPLAYEQYF.

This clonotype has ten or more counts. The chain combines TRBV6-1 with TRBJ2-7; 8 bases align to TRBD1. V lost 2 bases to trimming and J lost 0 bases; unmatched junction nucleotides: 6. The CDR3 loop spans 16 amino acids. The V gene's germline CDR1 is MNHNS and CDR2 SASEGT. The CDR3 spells CASSEKNRGSSYEQYF. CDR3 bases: TGTGCCAGCAGTGAAAAGAACAGGGGGAGCTCCTACGAGCAGTACTTC.

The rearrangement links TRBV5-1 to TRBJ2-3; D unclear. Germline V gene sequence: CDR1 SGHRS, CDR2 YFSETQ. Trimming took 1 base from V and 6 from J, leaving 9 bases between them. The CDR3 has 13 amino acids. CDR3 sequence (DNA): TGCGCCAGCAGCTTGACGGCCCTGGATACGCAGTATTTT. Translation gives CASSLTALDTQYF.

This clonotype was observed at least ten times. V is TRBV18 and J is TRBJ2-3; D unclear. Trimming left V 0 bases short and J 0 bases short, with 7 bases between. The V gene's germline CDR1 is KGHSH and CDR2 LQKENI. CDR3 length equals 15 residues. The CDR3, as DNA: TGTGCCAGCTCACCACCCGGTCTCAGCACAGATACGCAGTATTTT. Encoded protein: CASSPPGLSTDTQYF. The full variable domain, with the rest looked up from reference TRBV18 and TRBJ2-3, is NAGVMQNPRHLVRRRGQEARLRCSPMKGHSHVYWYRQLPEEGLKFMVYLQKENIIDESGMPKERFSAEFPKEGPSILRIQQVVRGDSAAYFCASSPPGLSTDTQYFGPGTRLTVL.

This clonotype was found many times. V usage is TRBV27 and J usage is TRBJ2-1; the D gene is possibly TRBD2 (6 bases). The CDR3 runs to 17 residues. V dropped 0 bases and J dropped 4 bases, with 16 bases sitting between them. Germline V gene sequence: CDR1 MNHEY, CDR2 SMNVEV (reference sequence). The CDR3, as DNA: TGTGCCAGCAGTTTATCGATAGGTAGCGGCCCATACAATGAGCAGTTCTTC. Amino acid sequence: CASSLSIGSGPYNEQFF.

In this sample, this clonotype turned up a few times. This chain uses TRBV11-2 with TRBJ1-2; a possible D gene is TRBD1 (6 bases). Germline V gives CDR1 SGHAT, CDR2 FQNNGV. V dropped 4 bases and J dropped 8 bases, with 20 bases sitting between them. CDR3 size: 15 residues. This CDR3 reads CASSSSRQAPVGYTF. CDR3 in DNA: TGTGCCAGCAGCTCATCACGACAGGCACCAGTAGGCTACACCTTC. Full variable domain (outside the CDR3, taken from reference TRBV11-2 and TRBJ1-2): EAGVAQSPRYKIIEKRQSVAFWCNPISGHATLYWYQQILGQGPKLLIQFQNNGVVDDSQLPKDRFSAERLKGVDSTLKIQPAKLEDSAVYLCASSSSRQAPVGYTFGSGTRLTVV.

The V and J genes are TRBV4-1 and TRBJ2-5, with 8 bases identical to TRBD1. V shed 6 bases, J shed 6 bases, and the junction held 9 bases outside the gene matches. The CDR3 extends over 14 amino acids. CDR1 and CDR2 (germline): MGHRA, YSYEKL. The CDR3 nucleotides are TGCGCCAGCAGGGACAGGGTTAGGGACCAGACCCAGTACTTC. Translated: CASRDRVRDQTQYF.

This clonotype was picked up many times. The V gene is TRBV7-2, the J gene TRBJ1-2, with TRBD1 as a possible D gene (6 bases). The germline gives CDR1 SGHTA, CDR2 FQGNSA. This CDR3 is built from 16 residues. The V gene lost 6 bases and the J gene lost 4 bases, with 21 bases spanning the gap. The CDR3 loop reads CASSRRSGVESYGYTF. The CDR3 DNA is TGTGCCAGCAGTCGCCGATCAGGGGTCGAGAGCTATGGCTACACCTTC.

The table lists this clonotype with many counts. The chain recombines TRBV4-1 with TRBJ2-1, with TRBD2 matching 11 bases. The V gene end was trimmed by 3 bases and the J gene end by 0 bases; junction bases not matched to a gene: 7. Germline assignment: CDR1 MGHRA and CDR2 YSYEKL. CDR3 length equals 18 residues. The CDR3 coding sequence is TGCGCCAGCAGCCAGGGGCTAGCGGGGGGTCCCTCCTACAATGAGCAGTTCTTC. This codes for CASSQGLAGGPSYNEQFF.

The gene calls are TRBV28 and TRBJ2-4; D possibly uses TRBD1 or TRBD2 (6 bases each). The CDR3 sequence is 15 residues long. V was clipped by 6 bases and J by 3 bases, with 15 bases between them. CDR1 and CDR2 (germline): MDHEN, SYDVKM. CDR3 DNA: TGTGCCAGCAGGTCTCCGGGGGCCGGCAAAAACATTCAGTACTTC. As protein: CASRSPGAGKNIQYF.

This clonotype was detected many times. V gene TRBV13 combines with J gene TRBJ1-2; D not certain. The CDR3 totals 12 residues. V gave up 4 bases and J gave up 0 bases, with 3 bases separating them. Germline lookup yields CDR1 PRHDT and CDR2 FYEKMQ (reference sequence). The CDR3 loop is CASSSSNYGYTF. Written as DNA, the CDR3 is TGTGCCAGCAGCTCCTCTAACTATGGCTACACCTTC.

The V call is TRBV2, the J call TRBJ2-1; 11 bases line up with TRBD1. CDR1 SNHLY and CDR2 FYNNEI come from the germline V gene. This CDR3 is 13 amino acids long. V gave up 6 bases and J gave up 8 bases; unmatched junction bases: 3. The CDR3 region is CASSGQGAYEQFF. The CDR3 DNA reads TGTGCCAGCAGCGGACAGGGGGCATATGAGCAGTTCTTC.

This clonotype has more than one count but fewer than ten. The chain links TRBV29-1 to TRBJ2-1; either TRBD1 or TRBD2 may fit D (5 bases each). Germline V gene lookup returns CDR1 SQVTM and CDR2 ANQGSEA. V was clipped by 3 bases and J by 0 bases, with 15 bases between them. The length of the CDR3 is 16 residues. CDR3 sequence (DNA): TGCAGCGTTGAGGTAGGGGACCCGAGCTCCTACAATGAGCAGTTCTTC. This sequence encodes CSVEVGDPSSYNEQFF.

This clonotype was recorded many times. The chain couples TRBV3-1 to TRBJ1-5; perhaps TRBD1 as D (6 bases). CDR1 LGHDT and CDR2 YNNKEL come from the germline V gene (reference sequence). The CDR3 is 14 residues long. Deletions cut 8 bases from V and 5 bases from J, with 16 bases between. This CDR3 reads CASAPLQGYQPQHF. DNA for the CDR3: TGTGCCAGCGCGCCCCTACAGGGTTATCAGCCCCAGCATTTT.

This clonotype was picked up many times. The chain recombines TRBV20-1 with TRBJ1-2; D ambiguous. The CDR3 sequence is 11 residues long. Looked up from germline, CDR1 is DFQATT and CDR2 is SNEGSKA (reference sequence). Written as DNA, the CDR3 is TGCAGCCCCTCTCCTAACTATGGCTACACCTTC. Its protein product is CSPSPNYGYTF.

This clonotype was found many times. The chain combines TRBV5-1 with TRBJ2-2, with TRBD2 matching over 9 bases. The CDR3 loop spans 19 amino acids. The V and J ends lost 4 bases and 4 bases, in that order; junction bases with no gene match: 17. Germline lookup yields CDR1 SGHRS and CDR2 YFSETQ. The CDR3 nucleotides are TGCGCCAGCAGCCCTTGGACCTCCCGGGCGGGGGGGCTCACCGGGGAGCTGTTTTTT. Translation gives CASSPWTSRAGGLTGELFF. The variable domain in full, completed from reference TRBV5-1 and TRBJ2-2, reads KAGVTQTPRYLIKTRGQQVTLSCSPISGHRSVSWYQQTPGQGLQFLFEYFSETQRNKGNFPGRFSGRQFSNSRSEMNVSTLELGDSALYLCASSPWTSRAGGLTGELFFGEGSRLTVL.

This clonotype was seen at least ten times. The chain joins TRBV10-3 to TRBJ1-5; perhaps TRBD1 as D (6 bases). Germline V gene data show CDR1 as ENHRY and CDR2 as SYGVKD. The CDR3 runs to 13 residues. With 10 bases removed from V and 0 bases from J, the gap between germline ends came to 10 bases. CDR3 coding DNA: TGTGCCAACCGACAGGATAGCAATCAGCCCCAGCATTTT. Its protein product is CANRQDSNQPQHF.

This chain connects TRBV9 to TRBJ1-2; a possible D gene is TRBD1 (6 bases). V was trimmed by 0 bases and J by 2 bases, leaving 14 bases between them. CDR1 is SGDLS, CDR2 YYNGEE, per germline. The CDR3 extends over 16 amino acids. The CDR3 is CASSVAGGQGNYGYTF. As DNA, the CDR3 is TGTGCCAGCAGCGTAGCTGGGGGTCAGGGGAACTATGGCTACACCTTC.

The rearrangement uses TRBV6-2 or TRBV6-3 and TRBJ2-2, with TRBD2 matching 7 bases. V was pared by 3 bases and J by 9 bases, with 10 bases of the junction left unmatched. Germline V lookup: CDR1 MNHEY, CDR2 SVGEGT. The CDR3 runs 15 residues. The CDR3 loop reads CASSYPGGDRRELFF. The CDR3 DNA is TGTGCCAGCAGTTATCCGGGAGGCGACCGCCGGGAGCTGTTTTTT.

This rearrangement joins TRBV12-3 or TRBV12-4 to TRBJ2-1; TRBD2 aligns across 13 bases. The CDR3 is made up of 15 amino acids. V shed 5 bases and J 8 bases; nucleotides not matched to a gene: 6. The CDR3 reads CASSETSGGAYEQFF. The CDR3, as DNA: TGTGCCAGCAGTGAAACTAGCGGGGGGGCCTATGAGCAGTTCTTC.